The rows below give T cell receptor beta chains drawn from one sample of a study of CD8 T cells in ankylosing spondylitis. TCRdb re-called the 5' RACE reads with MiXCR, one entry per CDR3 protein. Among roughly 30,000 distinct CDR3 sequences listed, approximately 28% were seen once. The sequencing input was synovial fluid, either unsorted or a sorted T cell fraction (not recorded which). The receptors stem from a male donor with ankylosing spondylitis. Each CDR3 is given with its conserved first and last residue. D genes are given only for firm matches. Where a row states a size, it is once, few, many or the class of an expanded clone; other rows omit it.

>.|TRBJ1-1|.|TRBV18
CASSPDEGLNTEAFF
TGTGCCAGCTCACCCGACGAAGGATTGAACACTGAAGCTTTCTTT
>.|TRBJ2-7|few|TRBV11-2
CASSSGYYEQYF
TGTGCCAGCAGCTCTGGATACTACGAGCAGTACTTC
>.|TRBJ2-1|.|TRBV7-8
CASTESYNEQFF
TGTGCCAGCACGGAGTCCTACAATGAGCAGTTCTTC
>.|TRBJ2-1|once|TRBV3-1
CASSPSQLSPNEQFF
TGTGCCAGCAGCCCATCTCAGCTTAGTCCGAATGAGCAGTTCTTC
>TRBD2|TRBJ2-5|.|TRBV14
CASSQEWGSREVETQYF
TGTGCCAGCAGCCAAGAGTGGGGCTCGCGGGAGGTGGAGACCCAGTACTTC
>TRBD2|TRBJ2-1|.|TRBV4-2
CASSPEEREVNEQFF
TGTGCCAGCAGCCCGGAGGAGCGGGAAGTCAATGAGCAGTTCTTC
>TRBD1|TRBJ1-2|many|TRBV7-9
CASSSGQGHYGYTF
TGTGCCAGCAGCTCGGGACAGGGGCACTATGGCTACACCTTC
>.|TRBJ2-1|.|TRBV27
CASSLGVTSYNEQFF
TGTGCCAGCAGTTTAGGGGTAACATCCTACAATGAGCAGTTCTTC
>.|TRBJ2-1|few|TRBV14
CASSQGQGRYNEQFF
TGTGCCAGCAGCCAAGGGCAGGGCAGGTACAATGAGCAGTTCTTC
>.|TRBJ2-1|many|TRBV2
CASSVGTDEQFF
TGTGCCAGCAGTGTAGGGACGGATGAGCAGTTCTTC
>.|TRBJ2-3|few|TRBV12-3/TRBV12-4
CASSLARDFYTDTQYF
TGTGCCAGCAGTTTAGCGAGGGACTTCTACACAGATACGCAGTATTTT
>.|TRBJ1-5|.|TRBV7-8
CASSLDYGQQPQHF
TGTGCCAGCAGCTTAGATTATGGACAGCAGCCCCAGCATTTT
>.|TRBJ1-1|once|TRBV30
CALQTNTEAFF
TGTGCCTTACAGACGAACACTGAAGCTTTCTTT
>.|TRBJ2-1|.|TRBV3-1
CASSQDRSGEQFF
TGTGCCAGCAGCCAAGATCGGTCCGGTGAGCAGTTCTTC
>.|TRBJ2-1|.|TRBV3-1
CASSQDSGHTAEQFF
TGTGCCAGCAGCCAAGATTCGGGCCACACGGCTGAGCAGTTCTTC